This TCR beta chain is drawn from a study of identical twins. TCRdb used MiXCR to reprocess the 5' RACE reads, holding one entry per CDR3 protein. The sample lists 400,000 to 550,000 distinct CDR3 sequences, 24% occurring once. The CDR3 extends over 12 amino acids. The germline gives CDR1 DFQATT, CDR2 SNEGSKA (reference sequence). The V and J ends lost 4 bases and 8 bases respectively, with 14 bases between them. The sample was also reused in another study, on T cells expressing NK-cell markers.

This clonotype was obtained from a woman younger than 30 in good health. The specimen was CD4+ T cells sorted from blood. The chain recombines TRBV20-1 with TRBJ1-1, with D maybe TRBD1 (5 bases). The CDR3 here is CSAIPGSVEAFF. The CDR3 DNA reads as TGCAGTGCTATACCAGGGTCGGTCGAAGCTTTCTTT.